Reported below is one TCR beta chain. What it binds is not known. The data stem from a study of cytomegalovirus exposure and HLA in healthy donors. Study-wide findings and caveats: Prior analysis indicated that the majority of TCR beta V segments exhibited productivity approximately 87% or approximately 30% of the time. In a later analysis, TCR beta V- and J-gene trimming was associated with a missense DCLRE1C variant.

The primer mix had 60 Vbeta and 13 Jbeta primers. Here immunoSEQ multiplex PCR was the method, and the copy in TCRdb shows in-frame clones only, minus some. In the table there are approximately 240,000 clones, just under 85% of which are singletons. This CDR3 spans 15 amino acids. Germline-derived CDR1 and CDR2 are SQVTM and ANQGSEA. With 5 bases clipped from V and 4 bases from J, the junction kept 7 bases outside the gene matches. Donors consisted of healthy bone marrow donors. The sample comprised PBMCs. The V and J genes are TRBV29-1 and TRBJ2-1; 11 nucleotides line up with TRBD2. The receptor was derived from a woman in her thirties or forties in good health and CMV-seronegative. CDR3 in DNA: TGCAGCGTTCCTCTAGCGGGGGGCCCTTACAATGAGCAGTTCTTC. Residues: CSVPLAGGPYNEQFF.